A single sample is the source of the 26 T cell receptor beta chains below, sequenced in a study of T-cell reconstitution after alpha-beta-depleted transplantation in children. Unique molecular identifiers were used to barcode this TCRbeta library. TCRdb redid the calling of the PCR reads with MiXCR, one entry per CDR3 protein. The sample consists of a few hundred thousand distinct CDR3 sequences, around an eighth of them appearing once. Sample: PBMCs from the stem cell graft donor, taken from the stem cell graft. The receptor set was obtained from a human donor who donated a stem cell graft to a child with combined immunodeficiency.

V usage is TRBV18 and J usage is TRBJ2-5; 7 bases match TRBD1. The CDR3 consists of 16 residues. The germline V gene encodes CDR1 KGHSH and CDR2 LQKENI. J was trimmed by 1 base and V by 0 bases; bases with no gene match: 5. For the CDR3, the DNA is TGTGCCAGCTCACCACCTTCGGGACAGCCCCAAGAGACCCAGTACTTC. This encodes CASSPPSGQPQETQYF.

This clonotype was seen at least ten times. J is TRBJ2-7 and V is TRBV6-2 or TRBV6-3; D is uncertain. Trimming took 2 bases from V and 2 from J, leaving 10 bases between them. There are 14 residues in the CDR3. Germline V lookup: CDR1 MNHEY, CDR2 SVGEGT. This CDR3 is CASSYQDGTYEQYF. DNA of the CDR3: TGTGCCAGCAGTTACCAGGACGGTACCTACGAGCAGTACTTC.

This chain uses TRBV5-5 with TRBJ1-6; 7 bases agree with TRBD1. CDR1 SGHKS and CDR2 YYEKEE come from the germline V gene (reference sequence). The CDR3 is 14 amino acids. Losses at the gene ends were 4 bases for V and 8 bases for J; bases not matched to a gene: 6. CDR3 DNA: TGTGCCAGCAGCCCGACAGGGATGGATTCACCCCTCCACTTT. Protein sequence: CASSPTGMDSPLHF.

The chain recombines TRBV6-2 or TRBV6-3 with TRBJ2-3; D possibly corresponds to TRBD2 (6 bases). The CDR3 extends over 16 amino acids. The germline V gene encodes CDR1 MNHEY and CDR2 SVGEGT. V shed 4 bases and J shed 2 bases, with 16 bases lying between them. The CDR3 bases are TGTGCCAGCAGTTTCTATGGCGGGACCCCCACAGATACGCAGTATTTT. This translates into CASSFYGGTPTDTQYF.

The chain employs TRBV5-1 and TRBJ2-3, with D possibly TRBD1 on 7 matching bases. The CDR3 extends over 16 amino acids. V was trimmed by 1 base and J by 6 bases, leaving 18 bases between them. CDR1 is SGHRS and CDR2 is YFSETQ in the germline V gene. In DNA form, the CDR3 reads TGCGCCAGCAGCTTGTCAGGGGGGCTAGCTATCGATACGCAGTATTTT. Translated: CASSLSGGLAIDTQYF.

This clonotype was detected only a few times. The chain is built from TRBV7-7 and TRBJ2-1; 8 nucleotides match TRBD1. V lost 1 base and J lost 6; bases outside the gene matches: 5. The CDR3 loop spans 15 amino acids. From germline, CDR1 is SSHAT and CDR2 FNYEAQ (reference sequence). CDR3 coding DNA: TGTGCCAGCAGCTTAGATGGACAGGGATTCAATGAGCAGTTCTTC. Its translation: CASSLDGQGFNEQFF.

There are many counts of this clonotype. V usage is TRBV12-3 or TRBV12-4 and J usage is TRBJ2-5, with TRBD2 identical over 10 bases. The CDR3 has 17 residues. The junction had 14 bases not matched to a gene; V was cut back by 5 bases and J by 5 bases. The CDR3 is CASSHRLAGFLGETQYF. CDR3 DNA: TGTGCCAGCAGTCACAGACTAGCGGGCTTTCTGGGGGAGACCCAGTACTTC.

This clonotype appeared a few times. The rearrangement joins TRBV11-2 to TRBJ2-1, with 7 bases matching TRBD2. The V gene's germline CDR1 is SGHAT and CDR2 FQNNGV. This CDR3 is built from 18 residues. The J segment lost 5 bases and the V segment lost 5 bases, leaving 18 bases of the junction unmatched. The CDR3: CASSPPVAGVGGDNEQFF. CDR3 nucleotide sequence: TGTGCCAGCAGCCCCCCAGTCGCAGGAGTTGGGGGGGACAATGAGCAGTTCTTC.

Ten or more counts support this clonotype. This chain connects TRBV20-1 to TRBJ2-1; 15 bases line up with TRBD2. Per germline, CDR1 DFQATT and CDR2 SNEGSKA (reference sequence). The CDR3 has 16 amino acids. Losses at the gene ends were 5 bases for V and 3 bases for J; bases not matched to a gene: 5. Here the CDR3 reads CSAGGLAGGIYNEQFF. DNA for the CDR3: TGCAGTGCTGGCGGACTAGCGGGAGGGATCTACAATGAGCAGTTCTTC.

The gene calls are TRBV3-1 and TRBJ2-5; D could derive from TRBD1 or TRBD2 (5 bases each). Germline-derived CDR1 and CDR2 are LGHDT and YNNKEL (reference sequence). V lost 0 bases, J lost 9 bases, and 14 bases lay in between. This CDR3 spans 14 amino acids. CDR3 residues: CASSQDGPWGSQYF. CDR3 DNA sequence: TGTGCCAGCAGCCAAGACGGGCCCTGGGGGTCCCAGTACTTC.

This sequence joins TRBV9 and TRBJ2-1; 7 positions agree with TRBD2. Germline CDR1 is SGDLS and CDR2 is YYNGEE. V trimming: 2 bases; J trimming: 8 bases; junction bases outside the gene matches: 7. This CDR3 is built from 14 residues. In DNA, the CDR3 is TGTGCCAGCAGCGTTGTGGGAGGGCGGGATGAGCAGTTCTTC. As protein: CASSVVGGRDEQFF.

This clonotype has ten or more counts. V usage is TRBV29-1 and J usage is TRBJ2-1; TRBD2 matches 13 bases. The CDR3 is 18 amino acids. V was pared by 4 bases and J by 7 bases, with 16 bases of the junction left unmatched. Germline CDR1 reads SQVTM; CDR2 reads ANQGSEA. This CDR3 is CSVAQLPPTSGGENEQFF. The CDR3 DNA reads as TGCAGCGTTGCCCAGCTTCCCCCAACTAGCGGGGGGGAAAATGAGCAGTTCTTC.

This clonotype was observed a handful of times. CDR3 region: CSARDTPGNTQYF. In DNA form, the CDR3 reads TGCAGTGCTAGAGATACGCCGGGGAATACGCAGTATTTT. The chain links TRBV20-1 to TRBJ2-3; D might be TRBD2 (5 bases). V shed 0 bases and J shed 7 bases, with 11 bases lying between them. The CDR3 runs 13 residues. The V gene's germline CDR1 is DFQATT and CDR2 SNEGSKA (reference sequence).

This clonotype was recorded many times. The chain couples TRBV5-1 to TRBJ2-1, with 11 bases aligning to TRBD2. CDR1 is SGHRS and CDR2 is YFSETQ in the germline V gene. The CDR3 has 18 residues. Trimming cost V 1 base and J 0 bases; bases outside gene matches: 6. The CDR3 here is CASSLTSGGPSSYNEQFF. The CDR3 DNA is TGCGCCAGCAGCTTGACTAGCGGGGGACCTAGCTCCTACAATGAGCAGTTCTTC.

This clonotype was recorded many times. This chain joins TRBV29-1 and TRBJ2-5; 10 bases are shared with TRBD1. Germline V gives CDR1 SQVTM, CDR2 ANQGSEA. The CDR3 covers 14 residues. After removal of 7 bases from V and 4 bases from J, the junction contained 9 bases not matched to a gene. Here the CDR3 DNA reads TGCAGCGCAATCCGGGACAGGGGACCAGAGACCCAGTACTTC. It is translated as CSAIRDRGPETQYF.

There are many counts of this clonotype. The J gene is TRBJ2-7, the V gene TRBV11-2; a possible D gene is TRBD2 (7 bases). The CDR3 is 14 amino acids. V was trimmed by 1 base and J by 3 bases, leaving 10 bases between them. Per the germline V gene, CDR1 is SGHAT and CDR2 is FQNNGV. CDR3 loop: CASSLAGGDYEQYF. DNA of the CDR3: TGTGCCAGCAGCTTAGCGGGGGGCGACTACGAGCAGTACTTC.

The chain employs TRBV12-3 or TRBV12-4 and TRBJ2-1, with TRBD2 matching 8 bases. The CDR3 sequence is 15 residues long. J was trimmed by 9 bases and V by 3 bases; bases with no gene match: 10. The CDR3 nucleotides read TGTGCCAGCAGTTTTATCGCGGGGGGAGGGGTTGAGCAGTTCTTC. As protein: CASSFIAGGGVEQFF.

This clonotype occurred many times. The chain combines TRBV29-1 with TRBJ2-7; 7 bases match TRBD2. This CDR3 is 13 amino acids long. The trim removed 7 bases at V and 6 bases at J, leaving 12 bases unmatched. In germline, CDR1 is SQVTM, CDR2 ANQGSEA. CDR3: CSASGTESFEQYF. The DNA for the CDR3 is TGCAGCGCAAGCGGGACCGAGTCTTTCGAGCAGTACTTC.

This clonotype showed up just a few times. CDR3 nucleotide sequence: TGTGCCAGCAGCTCAGGGGCAGGCGGAAATAATTCACCCCTCCACTTT. Encoded protein: CASSSGAGGNNSPLHF. The chain links TRBV11-3 to TRBJ1-6; a weak D match, TRBD1 (6 bases). Trimming removed 4 bases from V and 5 bases from J, with 15 bases in between. Germline CDR1 and CDR2: SGHNT and YENEEA. The CDR3 is 16 residues long. The whole variable domain, filled in from reference TRBV11-3 and TRBJ1-6, reads EAGVVQSPRYKIIEKKQPVAFWCNPISGHNTLYWYLQNLGQGPELLIRYENEEAVDDSQLPKDRFSAERLKGVDSTLKIQPAELGDSAVYLCASSSGAGGNNSPLHFGNGTRLTVT.

This chain connects TRBV30 to TRBJ2-3; TRBD2 is a possible D gene (5 bases). V was trimmed by 4 bases and J by 1 base, leaving 12 bases between them. The CDR3 totals 14 residues. Germline V CDR1 and CDR2: GTSNPN, SVGIG (reference sequence). CDR3 residues: CAWTGGPGTDTQYF. The CDR3 region has the DNA TGTGCCTGGACAGGCGGGCCCGGCACAGATACGCAGTATTTT.

This clonotype was seen a handful of times. The V call is TRBV4-3, the J call TRBJ2-1; 7 bases are a match to TRBD2. The ends lost 4 bases at V and 2 bases at J; junction bases unmatched: 11. The CDR3 is 17 amino acids. The germline V gene has CDR1 LGHNA and CDR2 YSLEER. The CDR3 is CASSPLKGRAAYNEQFF. For the CDR3, the DNA is TGCGCCAGCAGCCCCTTAAAAGGGAGGGCCGCCTACAATGAGCAGTTCTTC.

This rearrangement joins TRBV6-1 to TRBJ2-7; 14 bases match TRBD2. Germline CDR1 MNHNS, CDR2 SASEGT. J gave up 1 base and V 10 bases, and 9 bases lay outside the gene matches. The CDR3 runs to 16 residues. CDR3 protein: CATRGLAGVGSYEQYF. The CDR3 bases are TGTGCCACCAGGGGACTAGCGGGAGTTGGTTCCTACGAGCAGTACTTC.

The chain uses TRBV6-2 or TRBV6-3 and TRBJ2-2; the D gene is possibly TRBD2 (6 bases). V was shortened by 4 bases and J by 5 bases, with 14 bases between the two germline ends. The CDR3 totals 15 residues. Germline values: CDR1 MNHEY, CDR2 SVGEGT. The CDR3 protein is CASSSGLKVTGELFF. The CDR3 DNA reads TGTGCCAGCAGTTCAGGACTAAAGGTGACCGGGGAGCTGTTTTTT.

This chain links TRBV28 with TRBJ2-2; TRBD2 might be the D (5 bases). Per the germline V gene, CDR1 is MDHEN and CDR2 is SYDVKM. The CDR3 consists of 15 residues. Trimming cost V 5 bases and J 1 base, with 11 bases left between them. Written as DNA, the CDR3 is TGTGCCAGCAGTGTCCCCGGGAAGAACACCGGGGAGCTGTTTTTT. Its protein product is CASSVPGKNTGELFF.

In DNA, the CDR3 is TGCAGTGGCACACAGGGTTCTGGTCCCCATCCCTACGAGCAGTACTTC. It codes for CSGTQGSGPHPYEQYF. The chain uses TRBV20-1 and TRBJ2-7; perhaps TRBD1 as D (6 bases). This CDR3 has 16 residues. V lost 7 bases and J lost 2, with 24 bases in between. The germline V gene has CDR1 DFQATT and CDR2 SNEGSKA (reference sequence).

The chain uses TRBV18 and TRBJ2-1, with D maybe TRBD2 (6 bases). V was shortened by 2 bases and J by 4 bases, with 15 bases between the two germline ends. The CDR3 covers 16 residues. In germline, CDR1 is KGHSH, CDR2 LQKENI. The CDR3 sequence is CASSPEGPGVYNEQFF. The CDR3 DNA is TGTGCCAGCTCACCAGAGGGACCGGGAGTGTACAATGAGCAGTTCTTC.